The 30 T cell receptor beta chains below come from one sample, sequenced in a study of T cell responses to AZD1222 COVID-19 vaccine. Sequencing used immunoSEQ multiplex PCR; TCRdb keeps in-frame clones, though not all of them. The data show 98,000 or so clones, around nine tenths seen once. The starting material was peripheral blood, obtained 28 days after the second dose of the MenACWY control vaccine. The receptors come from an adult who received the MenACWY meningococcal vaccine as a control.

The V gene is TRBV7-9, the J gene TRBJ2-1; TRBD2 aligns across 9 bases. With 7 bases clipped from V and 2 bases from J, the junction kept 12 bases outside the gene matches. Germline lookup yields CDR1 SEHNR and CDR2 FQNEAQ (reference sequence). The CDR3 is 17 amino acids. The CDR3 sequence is CASTPKAGGHAYNEQFF. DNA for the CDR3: TGTGCCAGCACCCCTAAAGCGGGGGGACATGCCTACAATGAGCAGTTCTTC.

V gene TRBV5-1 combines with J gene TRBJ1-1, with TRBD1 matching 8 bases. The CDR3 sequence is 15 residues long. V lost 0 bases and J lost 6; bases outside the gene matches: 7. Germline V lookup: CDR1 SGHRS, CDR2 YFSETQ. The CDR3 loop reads CASSLGDRGRAEAFF. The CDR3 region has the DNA TGCGCCAGCAGCTTGGGAGACAGGGGACGCGCTGAAGCTTTCTTT. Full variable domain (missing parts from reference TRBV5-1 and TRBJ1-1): KAGVTQTPRYLIKTRGQQVTLSCSPISGHRSVSWYQQTPGQGLQFLFEYFSETQRNKGNFPGRFSGRQFSNSRSEMNVSTLELGDSALYLCASSLGDRGRAEAFFGQGTRLTVV.

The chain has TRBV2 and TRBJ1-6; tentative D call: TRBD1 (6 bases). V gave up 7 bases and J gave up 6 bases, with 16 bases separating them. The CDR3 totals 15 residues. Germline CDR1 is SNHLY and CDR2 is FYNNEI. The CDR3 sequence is CASTRDTLINSPLHF. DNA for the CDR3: TGTGCCAGCACCCGGGACACCCTTATTAATTCACCCCTCCACTTT.

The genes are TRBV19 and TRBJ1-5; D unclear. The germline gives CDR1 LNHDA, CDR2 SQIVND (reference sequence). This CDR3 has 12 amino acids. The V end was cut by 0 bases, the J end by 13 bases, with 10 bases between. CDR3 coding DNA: TGTGCCAGTAGTATAGATCGTCGGTCTCAGCATTTT. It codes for CASSIDRRSQHF.

This chain's CDR3 is CASSLGAVETQYF. CDR3 coding DNA: TGTGCCAGCAGCTTAGGAGCTGTTGAGACCCAGTACTTC. The chain is built from TRBV7-6 and TRBJ2-5; D unclear. This CDR3 is 13 amino acids long. Germline lookup yields CDR1 SGHVS and CDR2 FNYEAQ. Trimming took 1 base from V and 5 from J, leaving 8 bases between them.

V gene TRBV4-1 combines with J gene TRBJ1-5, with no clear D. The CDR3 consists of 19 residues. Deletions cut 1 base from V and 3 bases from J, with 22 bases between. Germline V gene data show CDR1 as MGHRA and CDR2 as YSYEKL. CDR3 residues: CASSQGAETVSRNNQPQHF. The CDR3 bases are TGCGCCAGCAGCCAAGGCGCGGAGACGGTGAGCAGGAACAATCAGCCCCAGCATTTT.

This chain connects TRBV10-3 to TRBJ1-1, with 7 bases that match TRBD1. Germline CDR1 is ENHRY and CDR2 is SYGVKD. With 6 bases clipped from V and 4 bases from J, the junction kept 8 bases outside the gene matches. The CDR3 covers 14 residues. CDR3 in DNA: TGTGCCATCAGAGGGGGCGAGGGGAGCACTGAAGCTTTCTTT. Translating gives CAIRGGEGSTEAFF.

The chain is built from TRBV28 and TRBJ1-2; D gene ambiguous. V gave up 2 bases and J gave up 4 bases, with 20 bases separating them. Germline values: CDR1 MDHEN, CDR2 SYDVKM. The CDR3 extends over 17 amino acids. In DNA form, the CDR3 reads TGTGCCAGCAGTTTAAGCAGGTTCCTTCTCCGTGGCTATGGCTACACCTTC. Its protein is CASSLSRFLLRGYGYTF.

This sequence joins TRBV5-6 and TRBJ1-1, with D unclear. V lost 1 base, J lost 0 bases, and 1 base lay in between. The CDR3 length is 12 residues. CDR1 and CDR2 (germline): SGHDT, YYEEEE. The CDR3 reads CASSLLNTEAFF. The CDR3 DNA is TGTGCCAGCAGCTTGCTGAACACTGAAGCTTTCTTT. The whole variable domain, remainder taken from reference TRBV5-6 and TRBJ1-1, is DAGVTQSPTHLIKTRGQQVTLRCSPKSGHDTVSWYQQALGQGPQFIFQYYEEEERQRGNFPDRFSGHQFPNYSSELNVNALLLGDSALYLCASSLLNTEAFFGQGTRLTVV.

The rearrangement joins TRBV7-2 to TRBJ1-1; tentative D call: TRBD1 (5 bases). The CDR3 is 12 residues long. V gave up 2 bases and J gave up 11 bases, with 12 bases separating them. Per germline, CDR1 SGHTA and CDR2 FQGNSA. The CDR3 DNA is TGTGCCAGCAGCTTACTCGACAGTGGGGCTTTCTTT. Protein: CASSLLDSGAFF.

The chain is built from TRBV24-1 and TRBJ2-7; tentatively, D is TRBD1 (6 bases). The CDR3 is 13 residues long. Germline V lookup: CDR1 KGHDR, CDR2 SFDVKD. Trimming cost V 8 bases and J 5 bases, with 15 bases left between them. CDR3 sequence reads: CATKTQQGHEQYF. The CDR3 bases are TGTGCCACCAAAACGCAACAGGGCCACGAGCAGTACTTC.

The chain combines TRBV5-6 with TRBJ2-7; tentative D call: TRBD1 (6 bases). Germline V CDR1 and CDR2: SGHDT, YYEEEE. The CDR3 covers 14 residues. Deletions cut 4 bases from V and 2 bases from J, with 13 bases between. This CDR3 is CASSAHRETYEQYF. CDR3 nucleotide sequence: TGTGCCAGCAGCGCTCACAGGGAGACCTACGAGCAGTACTTC.

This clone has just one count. The CDR3 region has the DNA TGTGCCAGCAGCTTATCCGGGGCTGGGGCCAACGTCCTGACTTTC. Protein product: CASSLSGAGANVLTF. The chain carries TRBV7-3 and TRBJ2-6; possible D gene TRBD2, 5 bases. CDR1 and CDR2 from the germline V gene are SGHTA and FQGTGA. This CDR3 is built from 15 residues. V was shortened by 2 bases and J by 2 bases, with 7 bases between the two germline ends. The full variable domain, its missing parts supplied by reference TRBV7-3 and TRBJ2-6, is GAGVSQTPSNKVTEKGKYVELRCDPISGHTALYWYRQSLGQGPEFLIYFQGTGAADDSGLPNDRFFAVRPEGSVSTLKIQRTERGDSAVYLCASSLSGAGANVLTFGAGSRLTVL.

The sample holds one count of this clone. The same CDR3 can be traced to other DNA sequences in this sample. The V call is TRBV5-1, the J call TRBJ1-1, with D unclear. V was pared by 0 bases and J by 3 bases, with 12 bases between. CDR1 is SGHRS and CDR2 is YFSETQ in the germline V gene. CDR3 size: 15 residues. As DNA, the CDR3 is TGCGCCAGCAGCTTGGTTGTGGGTGGGGACACTGAAGCTTTCTTT. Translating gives CASSLVVGGDTEAFF.

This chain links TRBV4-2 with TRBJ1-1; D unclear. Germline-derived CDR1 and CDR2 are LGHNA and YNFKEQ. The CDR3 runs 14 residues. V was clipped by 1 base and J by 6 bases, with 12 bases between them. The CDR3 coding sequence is TGTGCCAGCAGCCAAGGAGGATCCCTCGCTGAAGCTTTCTTT. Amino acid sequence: CASSQGGSLAEAFF.

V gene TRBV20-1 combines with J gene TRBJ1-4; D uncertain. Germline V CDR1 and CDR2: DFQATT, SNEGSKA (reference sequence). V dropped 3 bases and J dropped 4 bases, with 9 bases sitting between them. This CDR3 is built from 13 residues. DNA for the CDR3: TGCAGTGCTAGTGGTGGAGTTAATGAAAAACTGTTTTTT. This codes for CSASGGVNEKLFF.

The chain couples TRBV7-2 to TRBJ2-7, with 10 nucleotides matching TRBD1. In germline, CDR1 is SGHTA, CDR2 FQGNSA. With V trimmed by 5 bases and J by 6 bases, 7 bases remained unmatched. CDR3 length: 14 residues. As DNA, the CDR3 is TGTGCCAGCAGCCCCGCCGGGACAGGGGCCGAGCAGTACTTC. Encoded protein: CASSPAGTGAEQYF.

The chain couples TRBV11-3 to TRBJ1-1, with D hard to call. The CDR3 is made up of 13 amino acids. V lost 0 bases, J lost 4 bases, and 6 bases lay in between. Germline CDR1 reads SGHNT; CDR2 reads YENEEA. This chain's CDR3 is CASSLDRTTEAFF. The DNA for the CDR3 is TGTGCCAGCAGCTTAGATCGGACCACTGAAGCTTTCTTT.

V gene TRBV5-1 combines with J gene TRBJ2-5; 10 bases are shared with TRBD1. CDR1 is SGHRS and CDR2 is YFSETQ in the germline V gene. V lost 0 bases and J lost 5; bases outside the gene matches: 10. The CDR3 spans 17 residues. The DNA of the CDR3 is TGCGCCAGCAGCTTGGCCGTCTCGACAGGGGGCGAGGAGACCCAGTACTTC. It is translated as CASSLAVSTGGEETQYF.

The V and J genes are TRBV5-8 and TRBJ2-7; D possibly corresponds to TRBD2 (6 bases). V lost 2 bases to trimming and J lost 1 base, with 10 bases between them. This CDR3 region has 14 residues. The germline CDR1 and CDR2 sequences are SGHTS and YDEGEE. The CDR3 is CASSFGTASYEQYF. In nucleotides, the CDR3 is TGTGCCAGCAGCTTCGGGACTGCATCCTACGAGCAGTACTTC.

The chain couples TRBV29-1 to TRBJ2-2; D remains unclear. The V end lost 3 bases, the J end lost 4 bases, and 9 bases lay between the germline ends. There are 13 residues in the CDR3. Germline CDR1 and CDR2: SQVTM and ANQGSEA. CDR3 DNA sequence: TGCAGCGTTGATCCCACTTCCACCGGGGAGCTGTTTTTT. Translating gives CSVDPTSTGELFF.

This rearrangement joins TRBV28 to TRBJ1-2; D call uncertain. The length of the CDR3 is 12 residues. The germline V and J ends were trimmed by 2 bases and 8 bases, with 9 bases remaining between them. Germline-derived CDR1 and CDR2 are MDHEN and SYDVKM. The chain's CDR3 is CASSLVGYGYTF. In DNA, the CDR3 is TGTGCCAGCAGTTTAGTAGGGTACGGCTACACCTTC.

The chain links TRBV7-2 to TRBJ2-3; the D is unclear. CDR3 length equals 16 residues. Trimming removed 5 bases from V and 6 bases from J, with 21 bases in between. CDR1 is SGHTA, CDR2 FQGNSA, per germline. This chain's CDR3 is CASSTLGIPTGDTQYF. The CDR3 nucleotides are TGTGCCAGCAGCACCTTGGGCATCCCCACCGGGGATACGCAGTATTTT.

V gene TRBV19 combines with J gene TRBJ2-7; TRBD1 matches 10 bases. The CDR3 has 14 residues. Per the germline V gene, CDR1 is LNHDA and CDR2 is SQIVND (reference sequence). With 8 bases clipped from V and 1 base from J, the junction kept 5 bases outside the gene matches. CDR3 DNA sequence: TGTGCCAGTCGTGACAGGGGGCAATCCTACGAGCAGTACTTC. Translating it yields CASRDRGQSYEQYF.

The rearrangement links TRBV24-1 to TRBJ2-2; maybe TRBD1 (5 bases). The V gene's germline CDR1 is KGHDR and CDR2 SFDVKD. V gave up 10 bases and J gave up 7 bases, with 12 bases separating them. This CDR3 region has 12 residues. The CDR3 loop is CATQGPGGELFF. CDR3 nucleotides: TGTGCCACTCAGGGTCCGGGCGGGGAGCTGTTTTTT.

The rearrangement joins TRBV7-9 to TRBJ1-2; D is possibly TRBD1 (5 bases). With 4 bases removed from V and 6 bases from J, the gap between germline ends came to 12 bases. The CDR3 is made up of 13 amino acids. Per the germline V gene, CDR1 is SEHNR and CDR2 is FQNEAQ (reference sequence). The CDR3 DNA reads TGTGCCAGCAGCTCCCGAGGAGGGGATGGCTACACCTTC. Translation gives CASSSRGGDGYTF.

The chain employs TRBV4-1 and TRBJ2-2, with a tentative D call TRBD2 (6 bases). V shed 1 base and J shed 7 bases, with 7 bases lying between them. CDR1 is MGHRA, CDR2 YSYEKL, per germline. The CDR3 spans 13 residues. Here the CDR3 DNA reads TGCGCCAGCAGCCAAGGGGGGGTCGGGGAGCTGTTTTTT. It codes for CASSQGGVGELFF.

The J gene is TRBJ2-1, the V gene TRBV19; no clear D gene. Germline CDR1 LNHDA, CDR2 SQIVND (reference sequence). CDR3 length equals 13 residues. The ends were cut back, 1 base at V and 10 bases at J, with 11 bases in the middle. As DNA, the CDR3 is TGTGCCAGTAGTATAGGTAGTGGCGCGGAGCAGTTCTTC. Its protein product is CASSIGSGAEQFF.

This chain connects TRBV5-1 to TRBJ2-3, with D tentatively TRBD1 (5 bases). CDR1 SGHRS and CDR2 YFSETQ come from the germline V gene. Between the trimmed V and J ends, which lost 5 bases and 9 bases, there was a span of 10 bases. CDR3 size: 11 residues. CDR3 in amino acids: CASSQGDTQYF. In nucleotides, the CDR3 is TGCGCCAGCAGTCAGGGCGACACGCAGTATTTT.

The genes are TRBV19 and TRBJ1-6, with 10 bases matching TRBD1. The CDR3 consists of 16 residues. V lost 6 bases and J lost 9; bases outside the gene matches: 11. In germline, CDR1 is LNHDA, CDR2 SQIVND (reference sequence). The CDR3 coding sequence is TGTGCCAGTAGGCCCCGGGACAGGGGTTTTAGTTCACCCCTCCACTTT. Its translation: CASRPRDRGFSSPLHF.